These 14 T cell receptor beta chains were all obtained from the same sample, sequenced in a study of blood T cell repertoires in COVID-19. Generated by immunoSEQ multiplex PCR, the TCRdb table keeps only in-frame clones and is missing some. The sample holds about 140,000 clones; 70% to 85% are singletons and the top ten take roughly 8.3%. The source material was peripheral blood. The source of these receptors is a woman at least 80 years old in a cohort sampled during active or convalescent COVID-19.

For the CDR3, the DNA is TGCGCCAGCAGCTTGGCTCCTTCCGGGGTTTCTGGAAACACCATATATTTT. Protein product: CASSLAPSGVSGNTIYF. The V gene is TRBV5-1, the J gene TRBJ1-3; D remains unclear. CDR3 size: 17 residues. Per the germline V gene, CDR1 is SGHRS and CDR2 is YFSETQ. The V gene lost 0 bases and the J gene lost 1 base, with 14 bases spanning the gap.

The chain links TRBV27 to TRBJ1-2; D is uncertain. V shed 2 bases and J shed 4 bases, with 14 bases lying between them. This CDR3 comprises 15 residues. CDR1 is MNHEY and CDR2 is SMNVEV in the germline V gene (reference sequence). DNA of the CDR3: TGTGCCAGCAGTTTAAAGAACAGTTTTAGCTATGGCTACACCTTC. Translation: CASSLKNSFSYGYTF.

CDR3 loop: CSVEGQAPDTQYF. In DNA, the CDR3 is TGCAGCGTTGAAGGCCAAGCTCCAGATACGCAGTATTTT. The chain joins TRBV29-1 to TRBJ2-3, with D unclear. V was cut by 1 base and J by 4 bases, with 9 bases left in between. The CDR3 spans 13 residues. The V gene's germline CDR1 is SQVTM and CDR2 ANQGSEA.

Only a few counts were recorded for this clone. Written as DNA, the CDR3 is TGTGCCAGCAGCCAAGTTCGGTCCTCAAATGAGCAGTTCTTC. This codes for CASSQVRSSNEQFF. The chain employs TRBV3-1 (or the pseudogene TRBV3-2) and TRBJ2-1; no reliable D call. V lost 1 base and J 7 bases, leaving 11 bases between the germline ends. The CDR3 contains 14 residues. Germline V lookup: CDR1 LGHDT, CDR2 YNNKEL (reference sequence).

The chain employs TRBV28 and TRBJ1-2, with D possibly being TRBD1 (5 bases). This CDR3 spans 14 amino acids. V lost 7 bases and J lost 4, with 16 bases in between. CDR1 is MDHEN and CDR2 is SYDVKM in the germline V gene. CDR3 residues: CASTQSDRGYGYTF. The CDR3, as DNA: TGTGCCAGCACCCAATCCGACAGAGGCTATGGCTACACCTTC.

Turning to this clone: One junction end does not reproduce the germline sequence, and a read error may be involved. The CDR3 nucleotides read TGTGCTAGCAGCTCATTTCTAGGCCACTATGGCTACACCTTC. It codes for CASSSFLGHYGYTF. V usage is TRBV7-7 and J usage is TRBJ1-2; no clear D gene. Per the germline V gene, CDR1 is SSHAT and CDR2 is FNYEAQ (reference sequence). The CDR3 extends over 14 amino acids. The whole variable domain, remainder taken from reference TRBV7-7 and TRBJ1-2, is GAGVSQSPRYKVTKRGQDVTLRCDPISSHATLYWYQQALGQGPEFLTYFNYEAQPDKSGLPSDRFSAERPEGSISTLTIQRTEQRDSAMYRCASSSFLGHYGYTFGSGTRLTVV.

This CDR3 is CASRTGQGANEQFF. CDR3 DNA: TGTGCCAGTCGCACGGGACAGGGGGCAAATGAGCAGTTCTTC. V and J are TRBV6-5 and TRBJ2-1, with 12 positions matching TRBD1. The V gene end was trimmed by 9 bases and the J gene end by 7 bases; junction bases not matched to a gene: 7. There are 14 residues in the CDR3. CDR1 MNHEY and CDR2 SVGAGI come from the germline V gene.

The rearrangement joins TRBV9 to TRBJ2-3, with D tentatively TRBD2 (6 bases). V dropped 3 bases and J dropped 0 bases, with 11 bases sitting between them. CDR1 is SGDLS, CDR2 YYNGEE, per germline. The CDR3 loop spans 15 amino acids. For the CDR3, the DNA is TGTGCCAGCAGCGGCGGGGTTCCTAGCACAGATACGCAGTATTTT. It codes for CASSGGVPSTDTQYF. The full variable domain, rest sourced from reference TRBV9 and TRBJ2-3, is DSGVTQTPKHLITATGQRVTLRCSPRSGDLSVYWYQQSLDQGLQFLIQYYNGEERAKGNILERFSAQQFPDLHSELNLSSLELGDSALYFCASSGGVPSTDTQYFGPGTRLTVL.

The J gene is TRBJ2-5, the V gene TRBV5-4, with D maybe TRBD1 (6 bases). Germline CDR1 and CDR2: SGHNT and YYREEE (reference sequence). V shed 3 bases and J shed 0 bases, with 15 bases lying between them. This CDR3 comprises 16 residues. CDR3 loop: CASSSPTGRDQETQYF. In DNA, the CDR3 is TGTGCCAGCAGCTCACCGACAGGAAGAGACCAAGAGACCCAGTACTTC.

The chain uses TRBV15 and TRBJ2-5; 9 bases agree with TRBD1. Germline V gives CDR1 LNHNV, CDR2 YYDKDF (reference sequence). CDR3 length: 16 residues. The CDR3 spells CATGGQGAGVTETQYF. The CDR3 nucleotides read TGTGCGACAGGGGGGCAGGGGGCTGGTGTTACGGAGACCCAGTACTTC.

The chain recombines TRBV14 with TRBJ2-7, with TRBD1 identical over 7 bases. Germline CDR1 reads SGHDN; CDR2 reads FVKESK. The CDR3 spans 13 residues. V lost 6 bases to trimming and J lost 5 bases; unmatched junction nucleotides: 7. CDR3 nucleotide sequence: TGTGCCAGCAGGAGGACAGGTAACCACGAGCAGTACTTC. Translation gives CASRRTGNHEQYF.

The rearrangement joins TRBV19 to TRBJ2-5, with a tentative D call TRBD2 (5 bases). Per the germline V gene, CDR1 is LNHDA and CDR2 is SQIVND (reference sequence). Trimming removed 1 base from V and 7 bases from J, with 7 bases in between. The CDR3 spans 12 residues. The CDR3 nucleotides read TGTGCCAGTAGTATAGCTCGGGGGACCCAGTACTTC. Amino acid sequence: CASSIARGTQYF.

The chain carries TRBV5-4 and TRBJ2-7; D perhaps matches TRBD1 (6 bases). CDR3 length: 14 amino acids. Germline V gene data show CDR1 as SGHNT and CDR2 as YYREEE (reference sequence). Trimming left V 3 bases short and J 2 bases short, with 12 bases between. This CDR3 reads CASSSFGDTYEQYV. CDR3 bases: TGTGCCAGCAGCTCTTTTGGGGACACCTACGAGCAGTACGTC.

CDR3 sequence reads: CASSAGQTFFFAEAFF. CDR3 DNA sequence: TGCGCCAGCAGCGCGGGACAGACGTTTTTTTTCGCTGAAGCTTTCTTT. The V call is TRBV5-1, the J call TRBJ1-1; 7 bases map to TRBD1. The V segment lost 4 bases and the J segment 6 bases; nucleotides outside the gene matches: 15. Germline CDR1 is SGHRS and CDR2 is YFSETQ. The CDR3 runs to 16 residues. Drawing the rest from reference TRBV5-1 and TRBJ1-1, the complete variable domain is KAGVTQTPRYLIKTRGQQVTLSCSPISGHRSVSWYQQTPGQGLQFLFEYFSETQRNKGNFPGRFSGRQFSNSRSEMNVSTLELGDSALYLCASSAGQTFFFAEAFFGQGTRLTVV.